A selection of T cell receptor beta chains follows, all from one sample in a study of graft-versus-host responses after intestinal transplantation. Antigens of these TCRs are unknown. Profiling relied on immunoSEQ multiplex PCR, and the TCRdb table lists in-frame clones only, not all of them. The sample yields about 110,000 clones, over 85% seen once. The specimen was unstimulated CD8+ T cells sorted from spleen or lymph node cells, collected before intestinal transplant. These receptors were taken from a human donor who received an intestinal transplant. Each CDR3 is given with its conserved first and last residue. The D gene is left open where the match is weak. Rows give clone size only sometimes, using once, few, many, or a class for an expanded clone.

CDR3 DNA: TGTGCCAGCAGCTTGGGGACAGGGTGGGGATCCTACAATGAGCAGTTCTTC; CDR3 protein: CASSLGTGWGSYNEQFF; clone size: -; J gene: TRBJ2-1; D gene: TRBD1; V gene: TRBV5-8
CDR3 DNA: TGTGCCAGCAGCAGAACCGGCTTGAGGTCGAATGAGCAGTTCTTC; CDR3 protein: CASSRTGLRSNEQFF; clone size: -; J gene: TRBJ2-1; D gene: -; V gene: TRBV7-9
CDR3 DNA: TGTGCCACCGTAAGGGACCGAAATCAGCCCCAGCATTTT; CDR3 protein: CATVRDRNQPQHF; clone size: -; J gene: TRBJ1-5; D gene: -; V gene: TRBV19
CDR3 DNA: TGTGCCAGCAGTTTATCGGGCGGCCCTGGAAACACCATATATTTT; CDR3 protein: CASSLSGGPGNTIYF; clone size: -; J gene: TRBJ1-3; D gene: -; V gene: TRBV27
CDR3 DNA: TGTGCCAGCAGTTACCCTAGCGGAATCTACACCGGGGAGCTGTTTTTT; CDR3 protein: CASSYPSGIYTGELFF; clone size: -; J gene: TRBJ2-2; D gene: TRBD2; V gene: TRBV27
CDR3 DNA: TGTGCCAGCAGCTTGACAGGGATGGATGAAAAACTGTTTTTT; CDR3 protein: CASSLTGMDEKLFF; clone size: few; J gene: TRBJ1-4; D gene: -; V gene: TRBV5-4
CDR3 DNA: TGTGCCAGCAGTTACCTGGCGGATTACGAGCAGTACTTC; CDR3 protein: CASSYLADYEQYF; clone size: -; J gene: TRBJ2-7; D gene: -; V gene: TRBV6-5
CDR3 DNA: TGCAGCGTGGGGTGGAAAGGGACGGTGAATTACGAGCAGTACTTC; CDR3 protein: CSVGWKGTVNYEQYF; clone size: once; J gene: TRBJ2-7; D gene: -; V gene: TRBV29-1
CDR3 DNA: TGTGCCAGCAGCGTCGGCAGGGGGTCCTACGAGCAGTACTTC; CDR3 protein: CASSVGRGSYEQYF; clone size: -; J gene: TRBJ2-7; D gene: TRBD1; V gene: TRBV5-4
CDR3 DNA: TGTGCCAGCAGCTTAATCGGTGGGACAGGGGTGAACACTGAAGCTTTCTTT; CDR3 protein: CASSLIGGTGVNTEAFF; clone size: once; J gene: TRBJ1-1; D gene: TRBD1; V gene: TRBV7-3
CDR3 DNA: TGTGCCAGCAGCGTAGGAGAATTCAATCAGCCCCAGCATTTT; CDR3 protein: CASSVGEFNQPQHF; clone size: -; J gene: TRBJ1-5; D gene: -; V gene: TRBV9
CDR3 DNA: TGTGCCAGTAGTCCCCGTTCAAACAATGAGCAGTTCTTC; CDR3 protein: CASSPRSNNEQFF; clone size: -; J gene: TRBJ2-1; D gene: -; V gene: TRBV19
CDR3 DNA: TGTGCCAGCAGCTTGGGTGCCGCGGGAGTATTCTTGGACTTC; CDR3 protein: CASSLGAAGVFLDF; clone size: -; J gene: TRBJ2-7; D gene: TRBD2; V gene: TRBV5-8
CDR3 DNA: TGTGCCAGCAGTCAAAGGACTAGCGGCTACAATGAGCAGTTCTTC; CDR3 protein: CASSQRTSGYNEQFF; clone size: -; J gene: TRBJ2-1; D gene: TRBD2; V gene: TRBV6-5
CDR3 DNA: TGCGCCAGCAGCCCTAGCGACCGGACGAGCTCCTACGAGCAGTACTTC; CDR3 protein: CASSPSDRTSSYEQYF; clone size: -; J gene: TRBJ2-7; D gene: -; V gene: TRBV5-1
CDR3 DNA: TGTGCCAGCTGGGACAGAAGGTCACAAGAGACCCAGTACTTC; CDR3 protein: CASWDRRSQETQYF; clone size: -; J gene: TRBJ2-5; D gene: TRBD1; V gene: TRBV2